The T cell receptor (beta chain) under discussion was sequenced for a study of blood T cell repertoires in COVID-19. This CDR3 spans 17 amino acids. The germline gives CDR1 ENHRY, CDR2 SYGVKD. V lost 3 bases and J 4 bases, leaving 21 bases between the germline ends. The method was immunoSEQ multiplex PCR; TCRdb's version includes in-frame clones alone and lacks a portion of them. This sample has fewer than 400,000 clones, with around 92% found just once. The receptor was derived from a woman younger than 45 with COVID-19, enrolled during active disease. Sequencing input: peripheral blood. The rearrangement links TRBV10-3 to TRBJ2-5, with D maybe TRBD2 (5 bases). The CDR3 loop is CAISDGIGRAGGETQYF. DNA of the CDR3: TGTGCCATCAGTGATGGGATCGGGCGTGCGGGTGGAGAGACCCAGTACTTC.